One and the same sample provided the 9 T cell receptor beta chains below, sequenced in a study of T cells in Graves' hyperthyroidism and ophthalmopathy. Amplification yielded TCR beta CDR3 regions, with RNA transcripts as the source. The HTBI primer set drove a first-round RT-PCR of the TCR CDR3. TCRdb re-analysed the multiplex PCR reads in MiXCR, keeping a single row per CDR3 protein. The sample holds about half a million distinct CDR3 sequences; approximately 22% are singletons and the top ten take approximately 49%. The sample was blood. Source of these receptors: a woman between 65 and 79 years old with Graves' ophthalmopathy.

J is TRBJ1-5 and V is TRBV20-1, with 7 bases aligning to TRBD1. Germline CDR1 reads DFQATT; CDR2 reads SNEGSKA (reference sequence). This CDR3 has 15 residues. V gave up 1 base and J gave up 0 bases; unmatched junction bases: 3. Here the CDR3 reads CSARVGTVSNQPQHF. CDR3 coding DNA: TGCAGTGCTAGAGTCGGGACAGTTAGCAATCAGCCCCAGCATTTT.

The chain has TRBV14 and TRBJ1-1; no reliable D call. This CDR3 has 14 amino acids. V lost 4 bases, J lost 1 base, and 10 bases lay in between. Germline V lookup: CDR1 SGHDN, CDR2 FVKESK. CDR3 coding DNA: TGTGCCAGCAGCCCCGAGACACCGAACACTGAAGCTTTCTTT. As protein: CASSPETPNTEAFF.

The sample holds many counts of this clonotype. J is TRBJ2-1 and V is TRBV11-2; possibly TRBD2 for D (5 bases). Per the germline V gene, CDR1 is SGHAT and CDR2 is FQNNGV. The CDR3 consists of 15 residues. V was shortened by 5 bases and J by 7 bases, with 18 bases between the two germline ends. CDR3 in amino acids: CASSRPRTQLNEQFF. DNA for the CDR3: TGTGCCAGCAGCCGACCAAGGACTCAACTGAATGAGCAGTTCTTC. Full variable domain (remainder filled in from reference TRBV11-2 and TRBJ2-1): EAGVAQSPRYKIIEKRQSVAFWCNPISGHATLYWYQQILGQGPKLLIQFQNNGVVDDSQLPKDRFSAERLKGVDSTLKIQPAKLEDSAVYLCASSRPRTQLNEQFFGPGTRLTVL.

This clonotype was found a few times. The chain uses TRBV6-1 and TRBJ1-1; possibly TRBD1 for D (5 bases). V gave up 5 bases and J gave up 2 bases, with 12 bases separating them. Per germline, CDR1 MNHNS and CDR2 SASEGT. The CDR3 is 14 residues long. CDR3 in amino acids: CASSTSGFNTEAFF. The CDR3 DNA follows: TGTGCCAGCAGTACATCAGGGTTTAACACTGAAGCTTTCTTT.

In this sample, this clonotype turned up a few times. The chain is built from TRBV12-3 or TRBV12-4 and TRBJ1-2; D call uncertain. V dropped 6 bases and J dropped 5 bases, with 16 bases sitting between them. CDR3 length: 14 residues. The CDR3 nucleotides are TGTGCCAGCAGCCCCCCGGGCCATTCGTATGGCTACACCTTC. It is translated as CASSPPGHSYGYTF.

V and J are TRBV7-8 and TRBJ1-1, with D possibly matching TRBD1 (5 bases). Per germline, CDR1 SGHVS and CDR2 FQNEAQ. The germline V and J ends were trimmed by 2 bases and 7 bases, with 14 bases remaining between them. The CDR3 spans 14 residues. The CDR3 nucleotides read TGTGCCAGCAGCTTATTAATCGGGGGGGGTGAAGCTTTCTTT. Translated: CASSLLIGGGEAFF.

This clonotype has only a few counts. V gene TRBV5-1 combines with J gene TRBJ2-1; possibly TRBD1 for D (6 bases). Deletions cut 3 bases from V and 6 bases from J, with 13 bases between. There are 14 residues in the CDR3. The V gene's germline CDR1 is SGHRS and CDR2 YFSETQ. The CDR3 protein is CASSWKAGVNEQFF. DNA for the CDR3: TGCGCCAGCAGCTGGAAGGCAGGGGTCAATGAGCAGTTCTTC. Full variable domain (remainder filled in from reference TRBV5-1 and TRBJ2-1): KAGVTQTPRYLIKTRGQQVTLSCSPISGHRSVSWYQQTPGQGLQFLFEYFSETQRNKGNFPGRFSGRQFSNSRSEMNVSTLELGDSALYLCASSWKAGVNEQFFGPGTRLTVL.

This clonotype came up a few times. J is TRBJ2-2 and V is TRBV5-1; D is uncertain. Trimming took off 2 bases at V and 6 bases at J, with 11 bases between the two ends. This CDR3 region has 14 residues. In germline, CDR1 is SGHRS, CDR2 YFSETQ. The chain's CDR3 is CASSFLEYAGELFF. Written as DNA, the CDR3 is TGCGCCAGCAGCTTTCTGGAGTACGCCGGGGAGCTGTTTTTT.

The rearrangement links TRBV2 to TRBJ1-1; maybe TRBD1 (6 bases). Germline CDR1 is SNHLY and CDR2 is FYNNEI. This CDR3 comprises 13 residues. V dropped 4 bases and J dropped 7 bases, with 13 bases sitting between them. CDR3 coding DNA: TGTGCCAGCAGTGCCACAGGGTCTGATGAAGCTTTCTTT. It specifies CASSATGSDEAFF.